Listed below are T cell receptor beta chains from one sample, sequenced in a study of tumor and adjacent non-tumor tissue in lung cancer. Each CDR3 protein is one row after TCRdb ran MiXCR on the multiplex PCR reads. This table holds fewer than 120,000 distinct CDR3 sequences, around 82% found once. Sequencing was performed on lung tumor tissue. The receptors here all came from a man between 65 and 85 years old with non-small cell lung cancer. CDR3s include the opening cysteine and the closing phenylalanine or tryptophan. Where a row states a size, it is once, few, many or the class of an expanded clone; other rows omit it.

V gene,clone size,J gene,CDR3 protein
TRBV6-2/TRBV6-3,-,TRBJ1-1,CVSSYSGAIAEAIF
TRBV6-8,-,TRBJ1-5,CANSRDRGRQPQHF
TRBV20-1,-,TRBJ2-7,CSVSIVSEQYF
TRBV12-3/TRBV12-4,-,TRBJ1-5,CANSYRINQPHHF
TRBV12-3/TRBV12-4,many,TRBJ2-3,CASSLDGVGTDTQYF
TRBV23-1,-,TRBJ1-1,CASLQGGAFF
TRBV12-3/TRBV12-4,-,TRBJ2-5,CASIRIGTAQETQYF
TRBV10-3,-,TRBJ2-4,CAISESLKSNIQYF
TRBV11-2,once,TRBJ1-2,CVGSLGPADGYTF
TRBV29-1,-,TRBJ2-7,CSIWGTKPEQYF
TRBV29-1,-,TRBJ2-7,CSVDGRGGLGSSREQYF
TRBV11-3,-,TRBJ1-2,CVSSPGAYSYTF
TRBV12-3/TRBV12-4,-,TRBJ2-7,CTTSTSTGRPYEQYF
TRBV12-3/TRBV12-4,-,TRBJ2-7,CATRRTIGSLIHEQYF
TRBV28,-,TRBJ2-7,CARSLRQGNYEQYF
TRBV5-6,-,TRBJ2-3,CASSLDPVTGIDTQYF
TRBV18,few,TRBJ1-1,CASSHFWTANTEAFF
TRBV29-1,-,TRBJ2-1,CSVEGSGNSYNEQFF
TRBV10-2,-,TRBJ2-5,CAGGNMGQGEETQYF
TRBV5-6,once,TRBJ2-7,CASSQTLAGGPGNYEQYF
TRBV11-1,-,TRBJ1-4,CPSSLVGGTSNKKLFF
TRBV29-1,-,TRBJ2-1,CCVRVRAGVDNEQFF
TRBV12-3/TRBV12-4,-,TRBJ2-6,CASSLRYRGTSGANVLTF
TRBV11-2,-,TRBJ2-3,CASILTQGGGTDTQYF
TRBV7-8,-,TRBJ1-1,CANSLAVDTEAFF
TRBV14,-,TRBJ2-5,CASSLAGTQYF
TRBV4-1,-,TRBJ1-1,CANSQPSLALNTEAFF
TRBV4-1,-,TRBJ2-2,CISSQGRDRGYTGELFF
TRBV29-1,-,TRBJ2-5,CSAKPYPRTGQETQYF
TRBV11-1,-,TRBJ1-2,CASSLYTYGYTF